This T cell receptor beta chain was recorded in a study of chemoradiotherapy in HPV16-positive cancers. Study-wide findings and caveats: During treatment, candidate HPV-specific clones and E7-related motifs expanded in tumor.

Method: immunoSEQ multiplex PCR; TCRdb's copy keeps in-frame clones and lacks some. The sample contains approximately 5,400 clones, over 55% of which appear only once. This CDR3 comprises 14 residues. Trimming at V came to 3 bases and at J to 3 bases, leaving 0 bases not matched to a gene. Germline V gene lookup returns CDR1 SEHNR and CDR2 FQNEAQ (reference sequence). Remarks on this clone: Its antigen is unknown.

The V call is TRBV7-9, the J call TRBJ2-1; 9 bases map to TRBD2. The clonotype comes from a human donor with HPV-associated anogenital cancer. The source was tumor tissue, collected from a patient who underwent chemoradiotherapy. The CDR3 bases are TGTGCCAGCAGCTTTAGCGGGAGCTACAATGAGCAGTTCTTC. Its translation is CASSFSGSYNEQFF.